This TCR beta chain came from a study of blood T cell repertoires in COVID-19. Study at large: Nucleic acid was either cDNA or gDNA, and it came from T cells, B-cell-depleted T cells, or PBMCs.

CDR3 length equals 16 residues. The germline gives CDR1 SGHAT, CDR2 FQNNGV. Losses at the gene ends were 1 base for V and 4 bases for J; bases not matched to a gene: 9. As originally analysed: Nucleated cell number was recorded as an estimate derived from reference gene primer amplification. Sequencing used immunoSEQ multiplex PCR; TCRdb keeps in-frame clones, though not all of them. Clonal size and the V and J genes are those of that table, whereas D and trimming came from the DNA. The sample carries about 160,000 clones, about four fifths recorded once. Seattle's cohort entered during active infection and was followed longitudinally.

The sample taken for sequencing was peripheral blood. The source is a woman aged 55-69 years with COVID-19, enrolled during active disease. This sequence joins TRBV11-2 and TRBJ2-5; 7 bases line up with TRBD1. CDR3 sequence: CASSLGINRGLETQYF. CDR3 bases: TGTGCCAGCAGCTTAGGCATTAACAGGGGCCTAGAGACCCAGTACTTC.